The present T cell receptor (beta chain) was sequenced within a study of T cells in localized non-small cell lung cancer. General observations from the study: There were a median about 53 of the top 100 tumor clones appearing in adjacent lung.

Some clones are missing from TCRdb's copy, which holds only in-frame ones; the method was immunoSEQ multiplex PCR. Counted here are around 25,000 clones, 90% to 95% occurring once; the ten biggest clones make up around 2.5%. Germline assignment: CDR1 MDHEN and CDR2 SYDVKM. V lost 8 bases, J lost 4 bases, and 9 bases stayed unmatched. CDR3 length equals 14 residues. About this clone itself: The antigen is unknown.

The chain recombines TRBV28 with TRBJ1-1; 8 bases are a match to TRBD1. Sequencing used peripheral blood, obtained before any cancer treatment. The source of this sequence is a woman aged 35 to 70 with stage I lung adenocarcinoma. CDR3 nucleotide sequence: TGTGCCAGCTTCGGACAGGGAGGGCGCACTGAAGCTTTCTTT. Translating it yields CASFGQGGRTEAFF. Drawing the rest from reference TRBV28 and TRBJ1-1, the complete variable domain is DVKVTQSSRYLVKRTGEKVFLECVQDMDHENMFWYRQDPGLGLRLIYFSYDVKMKEKGDIPEGYSVSREKKERFSLILESASTNQTSMYLCASFGQGGRTEAFFGQGTRLTVV.